This TCR beta chain stems from a study of cytomegalovirus exposure and HLA in healthy donors. Study at large: For the 300 to 400 genotyped donors, roughly 80% fell within the Caucasian-associated ancestry cluster.

Both 60 Vbeta primers and 13 Jbeta primers went into the PCR. Assay used: immunoSEQ multiplex PCR; TCRdb lists only in-frame clones, some missing. This table holds around 130,000 clones, roughly four fifths found once. The study, taken as a whole, reports: Across HLA loci, a later analysis found differing TCR association rates, with DRB1 most and HLA-C fewest.

The donors, nominally healthy at sampling, likely had unrecorded immune exposures. Concerning this clone: The antigen remains unidentified.

The CDR3 has 14 residues. The germline gives CDR1 MDHEN, CDR2 SYDVKM. The V end was cut by 10 bases, the J end by 0 bases, with 10 bases between. The chain joins TRBV28 to TRBJ2-6; maybe TRBD1 (6 bases). The sample comprised PBMCs. This receptor was identified in a woman aged 50 to 65 in good health and CMV-seronegative. CDR3 coding DNA: TGTGCCAAGACAGGACGCTCTGGGGCCAACGTCCTGACTTTC. It encodes CAKTGRSGANVLTF.